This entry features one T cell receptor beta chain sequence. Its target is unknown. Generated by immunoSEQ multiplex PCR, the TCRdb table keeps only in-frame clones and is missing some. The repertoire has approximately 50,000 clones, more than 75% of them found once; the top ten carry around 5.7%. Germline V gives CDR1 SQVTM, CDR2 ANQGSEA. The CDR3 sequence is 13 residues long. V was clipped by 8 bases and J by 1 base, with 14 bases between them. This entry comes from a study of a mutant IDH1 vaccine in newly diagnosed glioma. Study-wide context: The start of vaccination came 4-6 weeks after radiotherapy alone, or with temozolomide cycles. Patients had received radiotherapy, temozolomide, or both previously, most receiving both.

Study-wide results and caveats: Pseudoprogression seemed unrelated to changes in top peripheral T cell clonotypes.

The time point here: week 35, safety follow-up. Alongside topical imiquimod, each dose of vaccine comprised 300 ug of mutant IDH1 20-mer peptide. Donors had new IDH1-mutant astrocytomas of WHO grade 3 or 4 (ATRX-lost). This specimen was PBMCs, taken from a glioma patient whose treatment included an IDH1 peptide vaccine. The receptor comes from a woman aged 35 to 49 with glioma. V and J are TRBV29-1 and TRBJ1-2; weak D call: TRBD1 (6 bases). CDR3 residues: CSTDRPINYGYTF. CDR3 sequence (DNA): TGCAGCACAGACAGGCCAATTAACTATGGCTACACCTTC.